The rows below give T cell receptor beta chains drawn from one sample of a study of T cells in Graves' hyperthyroidism and ophthalmopathy. Each CDR3 protein gets one entry after TCRdb re-called the multiplex PCR reads with MiXCR. The repertoire holds 460,000 or so distinct CDR3 sequences, with 13% to 15% as singletons. Sequencing used blood. The receptors derive from a woman between 18 and 29 years old with Graves' hyperthyroidism. CDR3s leave out the opening cysteine and the closing phenylalanine or tryptophan. For some rows the clone size is stated as once, few or many, or as a class when expanded; others skip it.

>TRBJ2-1|TRBV12-3/TRBV12-4|many
ASTPSRGNEQF
>TRBJ2-1|TRBV5-1|many
ASSPLASGSREQF
>TRBJ2-1|TRBV6-1|few
ASSEIGIEQF
>TRBJ2-1|TRBV12-3/TRBV12-4|many
ASTPQGVEQF
>TRBJ1-5|TRBV4-1|NA
ASSQDPSGTGGEDSNQPQH
>TRBJ1-2|TRBV12-3/TRBV12-4|many
ASSLCTGDYGYT
>TRBJ2-1|TRBV6-5|NA
ASSYTGTKQREQF
>TRBJ2-4|TRBV12-3/TRBV12-4|many
ASSPGLATDIQY
>TRBJ1-1|TRBV11-3|many
ASSSLAWDEAF
>TRBJ2-1|TRBV30|few
AWNGDNEQF
>TRBJ2-1|TRBV6-1|many
ASRIGTSGANEQF
>TRBJ2-1|TRBV27|few
ASSFRGDRNEQF
>TRBJ1-2|TRBV12-5|many
ARATGDSRGYT
>TRBJ1-1|TRBV2|many
ASNWRSEAF